This TCR beta chain was sequenced for a study of cytomegalovirus exposure and HLA in healthy donors. Study conclusions and caveats: Listed as cytomegalovirus-associated were 150 to 200 TCR beta chains. High specificity and sensitivity for cytomegalovirus status were reported for the classifier. Whilst most TCR sequences proved rare, a subset of public TCRs occurred across many donors.

Profiling relied on immunoSEQ multiplex PCR, and the TCRdb table lists in-frame clones only, not all of them. The table lists 250,000 to 400,000 clones, nearly 90% of them singletons. As concerns this clone: No antigen is known for it.

This CDR3 contains 14 residues. Between the trimmed V and J ends, which lost 6 bases and 0 bases, there was a span of 12 bases. Germline CDR1 MNHNY, CDR2 SVGAGI (reference sequence). The source material was PBMCs. The clonotype comes from a man younger than 45 in good health and CMV-seronegative. The rearrangement links TRBV6-6 to TRBJ2-7, with D possibly being TRBD2 (5 bases). CDR3 nucleotides: TGTGCCAGCAGACCCGGGATCAGCTCCTACGAGCAGTACTTC. Translating it yields CASRPGISSYEQYF.